These T cell receptor beta chains were read from a single sample in a study of T-cell memory formation after mild COVID-19. In TCRdb, the 5' RACE reads were re-called with MiXCR into one record per CDR3 protein. The profile shows hundreds of thousands of distinct CDR3 sequences, 15% to 20% of them singletons. The sequenced material came from PBMCs or a T cell subset sorted from them (not recorded which). Every receptor here comes from an adult woman who had mild COVID-19 (a few samples of this study predate the infection). Cell type and time point are not known. Each CDR3 is given with its conserved first and last residue. A D gene is named only where the DNA matches it firmly. Not all rows give a size; the values are once, few, many and, for expanded clones, a class.

abundance	d_gene	v_gene	j_gene	CDR3aa	CDR3nt
NA	TRBD2	TRBV4-1	TRBJ2-3	CASSQDPPGLAGGRDTQYF	TGCGCCAGCAGCCAAGATCCCCCTGGACTAGCGGGGGGGAGAGATACGCAGTATTTT
few	TRBD2	TRBV5-4	TRBJ2-1	CASSPGLAAITYNEQFF	TGTGCCAGCAGCCCGGGACTAGCGGCGATAACCTACAATGAGCAGTTCTTC
NA	TRBD1	TRBV29-1	TRBJ2-7	CSRGLSDEQYF	TGCAGCAGGGGGCTTTCCGACGAGCAGTACTTC
NA	TRBD1	TRBV9	TRBJ1-1	CATGRGVNTEAFF	TGTGCCACGGGCAGGGGGGTGAACACTGAAGCTTTCTTT
many	NA	TRBV5-5	TRBJ1-5	CASSLEVRLNQPQHF	TGTGCCAGCAGCTTGGAGGTCAGACTAAATCAGCCCCAGCATTTT
many	TRBD1	TRBV7-2	TRBJ2-5	CASSIDRALKTQYF	TGTGCCAGCAGCATCGACAGGGCGCTAAAGACCCAGTACTTC
NA	NA	TRBV7-9	TRBJ1-1	CASSLAGPEAFF	TGTGCCAGCAGCTTAGCAGGGCCTGAAGCTTTCTTT
few	NA	TRBV12-3/TRBV12-4	TRBJ1-6	CASRPTGDLPLHF	TGTGCCAGCAGACCAACGGGGGATCTACCCCTCCACTTT
few	TRBD1	TRBV12-3/TRBV12-4	TRBJ1-1	CASSPPTGVDTEAFF	TGTGCCAGCAGTCCCCCCACAGGGGTGGACACTGAAGCTTTCTTT
few	NA	TRBV20-1	TRBJ2-3	CSARDTRGIYTQYF	TGCAGTGCTAGAGATACCAGGGGCATCTATACGCAGTATTTT
few	NA	TRBV5-1	TRBJ1-3	CASSLRPPGVTISGNTIYF	TGCGCCAGCAGCTTGCGACCACCCGGCGTCACAATCTCTGGAAACACCATATATTTT
NA	NA	TRBV4-1	TRBJ2-7	CASSQEEGGQGEYF	TGCGCCAGCAGCCAAGAGGAGGGAGGCCAAGGGGAGTACTTC
NA	TRBD1	TRBV16	TRBJ1-2	CASSQFVRGDSNYGYTF	TGTGCCAGCAGCCAATTCGTCAGGGGGGACTCTAACTATGGCTACACCTTC
few	TRBD1	TRBV7-9	TRBJ1-2	CASSFWDRAYGYTF	TGTGCCAGCAGCTTCTGGGACAGGGCATACGGCTACACCTTC
few	NA	TRBV12-3/TRBV12-4	TRBJ2-3	CASLRGVRADTQYF	TGTGCCAGCCTAAGGGGGGTAAGGGCAGATACGCAGTATTTT
few	TRBD2	TRBV11-3	TRBJ2-1	CASSPELADYNEQFF	TGTGCCAGCAGCCCCGAGCTAGCGGATTACAATGAGCAGTTCTTC
NA	TRBD2	TRBV7-2	TRBJ2-2	CASSLDFAGGTGELFF	TGTGCCAGCAGCTTAGATTTTGCGGGGGGCACCGGGGAGCTGTTTTTT
NA	NA	TRBV25-1	TRBJ2-2	CASSEWVNTGELFF	TGTGCCAGCAGTGAATGGGTGAACACCGGGGAGCTGTTTTTT
NA	TRBD2	TRBV5-1	TRBJ2-5	CASSPRQPGLAGAETQYF	TGCGCCAGCAGCCCGCGACAACCCGGACTAGCGGGGGCAGAGACCCAGTACTTC
NA	TRBD2	TRBV3-1	TRBJ2-6	CASSQRFGGRAAGANVLTF	TGTGCCAGCAGCCAAAGGTTTGGCGGGAGGGCGGCCGGGGCCAACGTCCTGACTTTC
NA	NA	TRBV25-1	TRBJ2-1	CASSDWESSYNEQFF	TGTGCCAGCAGTGATTGGGAGAGCTCCTACAATGAGCAGTTCTTC
many	TRBD2	TRBV7-3	TRBJ2-3	CASSLMASGGASTDTQYF	TGTGCCAGCAGCTTAATGGCTAGCGGGGGGGCTAGCACAGATACGCAGTATTTT
few	NA	TRBV24-1	TRBJ2-5	CATSWWASGQETQYF	TGTGCCACCAGCTGGTGGGCTAGTGGCCAAGAGACCCAGTACTTC
few	TRBD1	TRBV12-5	TRBJ1-3	CASGFGQAVLYF	TGTGCTAGTGGCTTCGGACAGGCGGTTCTATATTTT
few	NA	TRBV7-9	TRBJ1-1	CASSFIGGGTEAFF	TGTGCCAGCAGCTTTATTGGGGGCGGTACTGAAGCTTTCTTT
few	NA	TRBV6-4	TRBJ2-7	CARNKGRYEQYF	TGTGCCAGAAACAAGGGAAGGTACGAGCAGTACTTC
NA	NA	TRBV6-5	TRBJ2-1	CASKDSRSYNEQFF	TGTGCCAGCAAGGACTCTCGCTCCTACAATGAGCAGTTCTTC
NA	NA	TRBV18	TRBJ1-5	CASSPQVNSNQPQHF	TGTGCCAGCTCACCACAGGTCAATAGCAATCAGCCCCAGCATTTT
NA	NA	TRBV4-1	TRBJ1-4	CASSQAWGTNEKLFF	TGCGCCAGCAGCCAAGCCTGGGGAACTAATGAAAAACTGTTTTTT
NA	NA	TRBV5-1	TRBJ2-1	CASSLGRGEFF	TGCGCCAGCAGCTTAGGTAGGGGAGAGTTCTTC
few	NA	TRBV21-1	TRBJ2-1	CASSSSGGNEQFF	TGTGCCAGCAGCAGCTCAGGGGGGAATGAGCAGTTCTTC
NA	NA	TRBV7-2	TRBJ2-3	CASSLPGGASTDTQYF	TGTGCCAGCAGCCTCCCTGGAGGGGCTAGCACAGATACGCAGTATTTT
few	NA	TRBV29-1	TRBJ1-1	CSVGAGINMNTEAFF	TGCAGCGTTGGGGCCGGGATTAACATGAACACTGAAGCTTTCTTT